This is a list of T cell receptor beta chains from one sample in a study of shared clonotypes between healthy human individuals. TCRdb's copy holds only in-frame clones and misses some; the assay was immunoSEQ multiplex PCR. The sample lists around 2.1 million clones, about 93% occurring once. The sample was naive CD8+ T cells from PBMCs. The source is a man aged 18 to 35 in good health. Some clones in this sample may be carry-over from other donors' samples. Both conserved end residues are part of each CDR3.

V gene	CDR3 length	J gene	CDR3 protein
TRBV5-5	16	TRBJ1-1	CASSLALLGIGTEAFF
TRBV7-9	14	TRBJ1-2	CASSFQAAADGYTF
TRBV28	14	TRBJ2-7	CATSSAGGPQEQYF
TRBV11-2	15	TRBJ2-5	CASSEGLQLGETQYF
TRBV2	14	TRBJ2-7	CASSEGRAFNEQYF
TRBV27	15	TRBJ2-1	CASSSLYFTYNEQFF
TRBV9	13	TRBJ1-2	CASSPGGAYGYTF
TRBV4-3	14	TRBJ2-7	CASSPGLGLGEQYF
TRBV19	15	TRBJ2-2	CASSMLRGGTGELFF
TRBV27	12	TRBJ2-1	CASSSEWHEQFF
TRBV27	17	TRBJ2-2	CASRKGLAGVNTGELFF
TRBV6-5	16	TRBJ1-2	CASSSRRQGANYGYTF
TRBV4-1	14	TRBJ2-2	CASSQPRYTGELFF
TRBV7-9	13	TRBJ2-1	CASSPLGALEQFF
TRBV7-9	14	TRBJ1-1	CASSLVSETVEAFF
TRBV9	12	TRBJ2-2	CASSTPSGELFF
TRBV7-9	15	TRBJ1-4	CASSSGQVLEEKLFF
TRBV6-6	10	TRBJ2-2	CASRAGELFF
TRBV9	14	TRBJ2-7	CASSPQRDLYEQYF
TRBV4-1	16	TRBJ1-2	CASSQETSRGNYGYTF
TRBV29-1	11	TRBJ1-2	CSVLLSYGYTF
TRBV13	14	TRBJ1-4	CASSLVPADEKLFF
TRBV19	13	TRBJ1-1	CASSPRVNTEAFF
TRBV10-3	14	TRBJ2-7	CAISGTGTISEQYF
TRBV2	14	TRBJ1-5	CASSRYGSNQPQHF
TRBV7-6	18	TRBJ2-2	CASSLGMTGQGAAGELFF
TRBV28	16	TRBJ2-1	CASTLLAGAPYNEQFF
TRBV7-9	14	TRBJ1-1	CASSVGTGQNEAFF
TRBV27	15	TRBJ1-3	CASSFTGAYGNTIYF
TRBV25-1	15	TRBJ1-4	CASSEFGGHLEKLFF
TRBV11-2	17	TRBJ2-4	CASSLGPQGYAKNIQYF
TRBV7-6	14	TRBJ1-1	CASSLGWQNTEAFF
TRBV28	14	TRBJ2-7	CASSETGGIYEQYF
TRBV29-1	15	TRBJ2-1	CSGGGGRIPYNEQFF
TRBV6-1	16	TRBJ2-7	CASSEIVAGGSYEQYF
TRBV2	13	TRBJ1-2	CASLDGSNYGYTF
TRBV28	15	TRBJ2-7	CASSPHRARIYEQYF
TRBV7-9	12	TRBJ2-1	CASSFFYNEQFF
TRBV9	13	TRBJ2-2	CASSVTDTGELFF
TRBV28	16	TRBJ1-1	CASSLSTGSLNTEAFF
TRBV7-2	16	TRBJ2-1	CASTPGGLVRYNEQFF
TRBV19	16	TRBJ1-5	CASSIPHGYSNQPQHF
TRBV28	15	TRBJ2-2	CASSFPGEGTGELFF
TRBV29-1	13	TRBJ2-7	CSVRGGAGYEQYF
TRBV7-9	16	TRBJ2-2	CASSSDRGPNTGELFF
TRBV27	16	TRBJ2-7	CASSLSGGVGPYEQYF
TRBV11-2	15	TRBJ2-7	CASSTHSRDPYEQYF
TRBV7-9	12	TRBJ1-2	CASSLGGVGYTF
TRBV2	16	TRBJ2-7	CASSEALGRSGLEQYF
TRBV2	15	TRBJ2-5	CASSKRTGRLETQYF
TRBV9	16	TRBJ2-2	CASSVLGTTNTGELFF
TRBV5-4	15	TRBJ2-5	CASSLERRGPETQYF
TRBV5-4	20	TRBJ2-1	CASSLRVVQRRGDPGNEQFF